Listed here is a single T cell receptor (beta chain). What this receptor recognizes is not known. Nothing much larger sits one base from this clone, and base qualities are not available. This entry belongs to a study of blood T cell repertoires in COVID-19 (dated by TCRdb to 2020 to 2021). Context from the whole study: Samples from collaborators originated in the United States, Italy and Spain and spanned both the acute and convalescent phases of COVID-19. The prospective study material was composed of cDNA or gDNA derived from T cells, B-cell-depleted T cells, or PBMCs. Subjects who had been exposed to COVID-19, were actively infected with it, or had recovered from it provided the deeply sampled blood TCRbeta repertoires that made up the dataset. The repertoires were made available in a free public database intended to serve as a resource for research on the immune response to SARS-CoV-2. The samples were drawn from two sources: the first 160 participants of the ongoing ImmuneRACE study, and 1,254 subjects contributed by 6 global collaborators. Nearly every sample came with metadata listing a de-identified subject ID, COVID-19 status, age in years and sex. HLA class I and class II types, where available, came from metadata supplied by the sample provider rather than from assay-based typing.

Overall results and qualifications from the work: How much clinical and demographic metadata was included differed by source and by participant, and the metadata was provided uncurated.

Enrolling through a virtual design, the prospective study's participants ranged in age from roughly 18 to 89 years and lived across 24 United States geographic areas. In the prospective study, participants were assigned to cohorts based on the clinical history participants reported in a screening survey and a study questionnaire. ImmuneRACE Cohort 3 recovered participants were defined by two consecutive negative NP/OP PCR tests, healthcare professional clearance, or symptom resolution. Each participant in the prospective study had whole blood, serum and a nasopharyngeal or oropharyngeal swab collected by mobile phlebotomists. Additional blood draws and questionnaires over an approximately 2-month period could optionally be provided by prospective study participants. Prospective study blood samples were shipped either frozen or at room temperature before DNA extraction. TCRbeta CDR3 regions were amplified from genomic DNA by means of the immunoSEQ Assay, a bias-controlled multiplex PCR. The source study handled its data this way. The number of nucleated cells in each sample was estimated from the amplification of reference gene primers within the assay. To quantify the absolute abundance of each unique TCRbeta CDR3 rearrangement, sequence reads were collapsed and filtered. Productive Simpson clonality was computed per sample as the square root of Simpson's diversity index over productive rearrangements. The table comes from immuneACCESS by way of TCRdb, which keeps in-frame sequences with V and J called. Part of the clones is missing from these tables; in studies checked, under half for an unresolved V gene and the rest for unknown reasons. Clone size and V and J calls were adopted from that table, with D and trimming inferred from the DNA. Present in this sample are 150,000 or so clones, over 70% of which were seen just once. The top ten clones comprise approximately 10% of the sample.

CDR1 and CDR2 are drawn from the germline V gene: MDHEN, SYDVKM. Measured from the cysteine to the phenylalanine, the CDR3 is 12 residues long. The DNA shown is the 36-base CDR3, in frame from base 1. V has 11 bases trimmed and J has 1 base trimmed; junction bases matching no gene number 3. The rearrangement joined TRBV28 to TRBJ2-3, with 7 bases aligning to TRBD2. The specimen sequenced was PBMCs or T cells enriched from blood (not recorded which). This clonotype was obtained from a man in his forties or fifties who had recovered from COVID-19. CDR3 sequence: CAGGEGTDTQYF. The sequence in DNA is TGTGCCGGGGGGGAGGGCACAGATACGCAGTATTTT.